The present entry profiles one TCR beta chain with its context. Its antigen is unknown. The sample holds no much larger clone one base away, and base qualities are not on file. From cysteine to phenylalanine, the CDR3 is 17 amino acids long. The kept DNA is CDR3 alone, 51 bases in frame from the first base. V is reduced by 4 bases and J by 7 bases, leaving a spacing of 26 bases between them. Taken from the germline V gene (reference sequence), the CDR1 and CDR2 loops are SGHNT and YYREEE. TCRbeta CDR3 regions were amplified from genomic DNA by means of the immunoSEQ Assay, a bias-controlled multiplex PCR. As for how the authors treated the data: The number of nucleated cells in each sample was estimated by amplification of reference gene primers within the assay. To quantify the absolute abundance of each unique TCRbeta CDR3 rearrangement, sequence reads were collapsed and filtered. For each sample, productive Simpson clonality was calculated as the square root of Simpson's diversity index across productive rearrangements. TCRdb re-hosts the immuneACCESS table, in-frame sequences only. Its copies lack some clones; in the studies checked, an unresolved V gene accounts for under half of them, and the cause for the rest is not known. D and trimming were read from the DNA, whereas the V and J calls and clone size are those reported in that table. The sample includes around 150,000 clones, with less than 90% observed a single time. The ten top clones hold 2.5% of the sample.

The sample belongs to a study of blood T cell repertoires in COVID-19 (TCRdb year 2020). Notes on the research overall: Samples covering the acute and convalescent phases of COVID-19 were provided by collaborators in the United States, Italy and Spain. The prospective study material was composed of cDNA or gDNA derived from T cells, B-cell-depleted T cells, or PBMCs. The dataset comprised deeply sampled blood TCRbeta repertoires from subjects exposed to, actively infected with, or recovered from COVID-19. The repertoires were released in a freely available public database intended as a resource for research on the immune response to SARS-CoV-2. Samples came from the ongoing ImmuneRACE study (first 160 participants) plus 1,254 subjects from 6 global collaborators. A de-identified subject ID, COVID-19 status, age in years and sex were almost always included in the sample metadata. HLA class I and class II types, where available, came from metadata supplied by the sample provider rather than from assay-based typing. Summary of the overall study and its limitations: The quantity of clinical and demographic metadata differed by source and by participant and was supplied without curation.

At one collaborating source in Seattle, patients were enrolled during active infection and were followed longitudinally through the course of disease. Collaborating institutions collected whole blood in K2EDTA tubes following their own protocols. For TCRbeta analysis, collaborator samples were shipped as frozen whole blood, as isolated PBMCs, or as DNA extracted from either sample type. The TCR originated in a human donor with COVID-19, enrolled during active disease. The donor label of this sample is uncertain. Sequencing was carried out using peripheral blood. The rearrangement joined TRBV5-4 to TRBJ1-1; possibly the D gene is TRBD1, per 6 matching bases. The CDR3 corresponds to CASSRNPVERTELEAFF. The DNA is as follows: TGTGCCAGCAGCCGTAACCCCGTAGAAAGGACAGAACTTGAAGCTTTCTTT.